This T cell receptor (beta chain) was sequenced in a study of cytomegalovirus exposure and HLA in healthy donors. Whole-study results and caveats: The study carried out a later analysis of TCR beta sequences. It associated approximately 15,000 of them with specific HLA alleles at a false discovery rate of 0.05. There were a few CMV-associated chains whose specificity for CMV antigens was confirmed in vitro. Rare sequences made up most TCRs, while some public TCRs were found in many donors. In a later analysis, productive TCRs from donors in an Asian-associated ancestry cluster reportedly carried fewer N-insertions than the cohort mean.

Primers for the PCR totalled 60 Vbeta and 13 Jbeta. The data were produced by immunoSEQ multiplex PCR, yet TCRdb's version contains in-frame clones alone and is incomplete. The sample holds over 100,000 clones, roughly 76% seen once. The CDR3 is 15 amino acids. V lost 5 bases to trimming and J lost 0 bases, with 8 bases between them. Per germline, CDR1 MNHEY and CDR2 SVGAGI. Remarks on this clone: Antigen specificity is unknown.

The source is a woman aged 45-65 years in good health and CMV-seropositive. This chain uses TRBV6-5 with TRBJ1-6; D possibly corresponds to TRBD1 (5 bases). The specimen sequenced was PBMCs. Here the CDR3 DNA reads TGTGCCAGCAGTGGGGGGAGCTCCTATAATTCACCCCTCCACTTT. Its translation is CASSGGSSYNSPLHF.